These T cell receptor beta chains were read from a single sample in a study of cytomegalovirus exposure and HLA in healthy donors. Sequencing was performed with immunoSEQ multiplex PCR; in TCRdb, only in-frame clones are kept and a portion is missing. The sample contains approximately 150,000 clones, roughly 80% of which appear only once. The specimen was PBMCs. These receptor sequences come from a male donor in good health and CMV-seronegative. Each CDR3 is given with its conserved first and last residue. A D gene is named only where the DNA matches it firmly. Rows give clone size only sometimes, using once, few, many, or a class for an expanded clone.

TRBJ2-2,TRBV19,.,.,CASTPMLAVDTGELFF,TGTGCCAGTACTCCCATGCTTGCGGTTGACACCGGGGAGCTGTTTTTT
TRBJ1-1,TRBV5-4,.,.,CASSWTTGNTEAFF,TGTGCCAGCAGCTGGACGACAGGGAACACTGAAGCTTTCTTT
TRBJ1-5,TRBV6-6,.,.,CATGGADQPQHF,TGTGCCACGGGGGGGGCCGATCAGCCCCAGCATTTT
TRBJ2-1,TRBV2,.,few,CASSDSDPLRDNEQFF,TGTGCCAGCAGTGATTCAGACCCACTACGGGACAATGAGCAGTTCTTC
TRBJ2-1,TRBV15,.,.,CATSRDGRQYNEQFF,TGTGCCACCAGCAGAGATGGGAGACAATACAATGAGCAGTTCTTC
TRBJ2-3,TRBV10-1,.,.,CAGSEVQGVADTQYF,TGCGCCGGCAGTGAGGTACAGGGTGTCGCAGATACGCAGTATTTT
TRBJ1-2,TRBV28,TRBD1,.,CASRTPGQILYGYTF,TGTGCCAGCAGGACCCCGGGACAGATCCTCTATGGCTACACCTTC
TRBJ2-1,TRBV27,.,.,CASSDLTAYNEQFF,TGTGCCAGCAGTGATTTGACAGCCTACAATGAGCAGTTCTTC
TRBJ2-4,TRBV5-1,.,.,CASSLSGEGAKNIQYF,TGCGCCAGCAGCTTGTCAGGGGAAGGGGCCAAAAACATTCAGTACTTC
TRBJ1-1,TRBV19,TRBD1,once,CASKRDRIKNTEAFF,TGTGCCAGTAAACGGGACAGGATAAAGAACACTGAAGCTTTCTTT
TRBJ2-1,TRBV18,.,.,CASSPPSLGLRYNEQFF,TGTGCCAGCTCACCACCGTCTCTGGGGCTTAGATACAATGAGCAGTTCTTC
TRBJ1-1,TRBV18,TRBD1,.,CASSSAGGYTEAFF,TGTGCCAGCTCATCGGCAGGGGGCTACACTGAAGCTTTCTTT
TRBJ2-7,TRBV6-1,TRBD2,.,CASSVKGLAALGYF,TGTGCCAGCAGTGTGAAAGGACTAGCGGCCCTCGGGTACTTC
TRBJ2-1,TRBV19,TRBD2,.,CASKREGWANEQFF,TGTGCCAGTAAGAGGGAGGGGTGGGCCAATGAGCAGTTCTTC
TRBJ2-5,TRBV11-2,.,.,CASSLSASGTQYF,TGTGCCAGCAGCTTGTCGGCTAGTGGGACCCAGTACTTC
TRBJ1-3,TRBV5-1,.,.,CASSPEAGNTIYF,TGCGCCAGCAGCCCCGAGGCGGGAAACACCATATATTTT
TRBJ2-7,TRBV29-1,TRBD1,.,CSVAGTGDSYEQYF,TGCAGCGTTGCTGGGACAGGTGATTCCTACGAGCAGTACTTC
TRBJ2-1,TRBV5-6,TRBD1,.,CASSPTGGNLYNEQFF,TGTGCCAGCAGTCCAACAGGGGGCAACCTTTACAATGAGCAGTTCTTC
TRBJ1-6,TRBV19,TRBD1,.,CASSINRGNSPLHF,TGTGCCAGTAGTATTAACAGGGGAAATTCACCCCTCCACTTT
TRBJ2-7,TRBV16,TRBD1,.,CASSRIRDRVYEQYF,TGTGCCAGCAGCCGGATCCGGGACAGGGTCTACGAGCAGTACTTC
TRBJ2-7,TRBV28,.,.,CASGRASDYEQYF,TGTGCCAGCGGACGGGCTAGCGACTACGAGCAGTACTTC
TRBJ1-3,TRBV27,TRBD1,.,CASSDRGGNTIYF,TGTGCCAGCAGCGACAGGGGGGGAAACACCATATATTTT
TRBJ2-3,TRBV11-2,.,.,CASSFPVRGTQTDTQYF,TGTGCCAGCAGCTTCCCAGTTCGGGGGACTCAGACAGATACGCAGTATTTT
TRBJ2-7,TRBV5-5,.,.,CASTLLDTSYEQYF,TGTGCCAGCACCCTTCTGGACACGAGTTACGAGCAGTACTTC
TRBJ2-3,TRBV19,TRBD1,.,CASSIGWGQSTDTQYF,TGTGCCAGTAGTATTGGGTGGGGACAGAGCACAGATACGCAGTATTTT
TRBJ1-2,TRBV4-1,TRBD1,.,CASSPEDRGRLFGYTF,TGCGCCAGCAGCCCAGAGGACAGGGGGCGTCTCTTTGGCTACACCTTC
TRBJ2-5,TRBV27,.,.,CASSPFLWGQQETQYF,TGTGCCAGCAGTCCATTCCTTTGGGGCCAACAAGAGACCCAGTACTTC
TRBJ2-1,TRBV5-8,TRBD2,.,CASSENTKRGGIWNEQFF,TGTGCCAGCAGCGAGAACACCAAGCGGGGGGGCATTTGGAATGAGCAGTTCTTC
TRBJ2-1,TRBV4-3,TRBD2,.,CASSQDGELAANNEQFF,TGCGCCAGCAGCCAAGACGGAGAACTAGCGGCAAACAATGAGCAGTTCTTC
TRBJ2-7,TRBV5-1,.,once,CASSLQPGEQYF,TGCGCCAGCAGCTTGCAGCCGGGCGAGCAGTACTTC
TRBJ1-2,TRBV27,TRBD1,.,CASSSRQGARGYTF,TGTGCCAGCAGTTCTAGACAGGGGGCGCGCGGCTACACCTTC
TRBJ1-6,TRBV7-6,TRBD1,few,CASSLESRGINSPLHF,TGTGCCAGCAGCTTAGAGAGCAGGGGGATTAATTCACCCCTCCACTTT
TRBJ1-2,TRBV11-3,TRBD1,.,CASSDRDRENYGYTF,TGTGCCAGCAGCGACCGGGACAGGGAAAACTATGGCTACACCTTC
TRBJ2-5,TRBV11-3,.,.,CASSRGARETQYF,TGTGCCAGCAGCCGGGGGGCCCGAGAGACCCAGTACTTC
TRBJ2-5,TRBV7-3,TRBD2,.,CASSPGLAGGRGETQYF,TGTGCCAGCAGCCCCGGACTAGCGGGGGGGCGGGGGGAGACCCAGTACTTC
TRBJ1-1,TRBV28,.,.,CASRLGGKNTEAFF,TGTGCCAGCAGGCTCGGGGGTAAGAACACTGAAGCTTTCTTT
TRBJ1-6,TRBV7-3,.,.,CASSSDGLNSPLHF,TGTGCCAGCAGCTCCGACGGACTCAATTCACCCCTCCACTTT
TRBJ1-5,TRBV7-9,.,.,CASSAQDRFDGQPQHF,TGTGCCAGCAGCGCCCAAGACAGGTTTGACGGTCAGCCCCAGCATTTT
TRBJ1-1,TRBV27,.,once,CASSLNLGARTEAFF,TGTGCCAGCAGTTTAAATCTGGGGGCGCGAACTGAAGCTTTCTTT
TRBJ1-1,TRBV7-9,.,few,CASSLAGGHFEAFF,TGTGCCAGCAGCTTAGCAGGTGGACATTTTGAAGCTTTCTTT
TRBJ2-7,TRBV2,TRBD2,.,CASKVGTSGLLEQYF,TGTGCCAGCAAAGTCGGGACTAGCGGTCTTCTCGAGCAGTACTTC
TRBJ2-7,TRBV2,TRBD1,.,CASSRTGPEQYF,TGTGCCAGCAGTAGGACAGGGCCCGAGCAGTACTTC
TRBJ2-2,TRBV5-4,TRBD2,.,CASSHTSAGELFF,TGTGCCAGCAGCCATACTAGCGCCGGGGAGCTGTTTTTT
TRBJ1-4,TRBV7-9,.,.,CSSDEGEKLFF,TGTTCCAGCGATGAGGGAGAAAAACTGTTTTTT
TRBJ1-1,TRBV28,TRBD1,.,CASSRIGTGRSPSTEAFF,TGTGCCAGCAGTAGAATTGGGACAGGGCGTTCTCCGAGCACTGAAGCTTTCTTT
TRBJ1-5,TRBV27,TRBD1,.,CASRTGDNQPQHF,TGTGCCAGCAGGACAGGGGACAATCAGCCCCAGCATTTT
TRBJ2-1,TRBV7-2,TRBD2,.,CASSLLGGRALGNEQFF,TGTGCCAGCAGCTTACTGGGCGGGAGGGCCCTCGGCAATGAGCAGTTCTTC
TRBJ2-7,TRBV25-1,TRBD1,few,CASSDDGYRGNLEQYF,TGTGCCAGCAGTGATGATGGATACAGGGGAAACCTCGAGCAGTACTTC
TRBJ2-3,TRBV5-1,.,few,CASRDGRTSTDTQYF,TGCGCCAGCAGGGATGGGCGAACTAGCACAGATACGCAGTATTTT
TRBJ1-1,TRBV19,.,few,CASSFLDKNTEAFF,TGTGCCAGTAGTTTCCTCGACAAGAACACTGAAGCTTTCTTT
TRBJ1-2,TRBV7-2,.,.,CASSSEQGRSLYGYTF,TGTGCCAGCAGCTCGGAACAGGGTAGGTCTCTCTATGGCTACACCTTC